This TCR beta chain was obtained from a study of T cell responses to AZD1222 COVID-19 vaccine. For the study at large: Some second doses came at about 4 weeks and others at about 12 weeks; these were pooled. Study-level findings and limits: Donors, mostly white British, included more females; clonal diversity was possibly underestimated.

This clone was seen once. What it recognizes is unknown. Trimming at V came to 5 bases and at J to 11 bases, leaving 13 bases not matched to a gene. From germline, CDR1 is SGHTA and CDR2 FQGNSA. This CDR3 is built from 16 residues. The assay was immunoSEQ multiplex PCR, and TCRdb's table has in-frame clones only and misses some. The sample gives 150,000 to 180,000 clones, more than 75% of which show up once; under 20% is in the top ten. This clonotype was obtained from an adult in good health. The input for sequencing was peripheral blood, taken on day 0 of AZD1222 vaccination. The J gene is TRBJ1-3, the V gene TRBV7-2; 12 positions match TRBD1. The CDR3 nucleotides read TGTGCCAGCAGCCGCAGGGGACAGGGGGCGTCTGGATCCATATATTTT. Translation: CASSRRGQGASGSIYF.